The entry below describes one TCR beta chain. What antigen it recognizes has not been identified. One base away there is no much larger clone; base qualities are not given. The immunoSEQ hsTCRB kit was used to amplify TCR beta chains from genomic DNA. The immunoSEQ service sequenced the TCR beta libraries on an Illumina MiSeq instrument. For the original study's pipeline: Repertoire data were analyzed with the immunoSEQ Analyzer. As stored in TCRdb, this immuneACCESS dataset retains in-frame rearrangements with V and J assigned. A fraction of the clones does not appear; measured against another copy, unresolved V genes explain less than half of the discrepancy, and the remainder lacks a known reason. V and J calls and clone size are given by that table; D and trimming were obtained from the DNA. This sample gives around 70,000 clones in total; about 89% of them show up just once. Over 4.5% of the sample is in the top ten clones.

This sample is drawn from a study of resident and recirculating memory T cells in vitiligo (dated by TCRdb to 2016 to 2019). Regarding the study in general: For TCR beta sequencing, each of a few stable vitiligo patients provided PBMCs along with epidermis taken by shave biopsy from two lesional and two nonlesional sites. Without any cell sorting, samples were homogenized immediately before genomic DNA was extracted using the Qiagen DNeasy Blood & Tissue Kit. Human TCR beta sequencing was used to test whether specific clones in lesional vitiligo skin differed from clones in nonlesional skin and blood.

Trimming takes 7 bases off V and 2 bases off J; junction bases not matched to a gene: 7. There are 14 amino acids in the CDR3, from cysteine to phenylalanine inclusive. This entry keeps only the CDR3 DNA: 42 bases, framed from base 1. CDR1 and CDR2 are read off the germline V gene as SNHLY and FYNNEI. Overall study results and their limits: No unique dominant TCR clone was detected, and clonality varied among vitiligo lesions. TCR sequences were not shared across biopsy sites or across patients, which suggests that different T cell clones infiltrate different lesions, a pattern described as private specificity. Overlap and correlation analysis showed no significant repertoire overlap between biopsies except for each lesion with itself, even within a single patient. Working out how much the T cell clones identified in the vitiligo lesions and the human Trm versus Tcm pools each contribute will require future mechanistic studies.

Vitiligo was considered stable when no change in lesions had been observed over the previous 6 months. To count as stable, patients also needed to show no confetti depigmentation, which is a clinical sign of active vitiligo. Any patient who had received treatment in the previous three months was excluded. Ficoll density gradient centrifugation was used to isolate PBMCs from heparinized blood, after which the PBMCs were flash-frozen. This clonotype was sampled from a male donor with vitiligo. Rearrangement joined TRBV2 to TRBJ2-7, and 8 junction bases match TRBD1. Input material: blood. The CDR3 in this case is CASTSPTGAYEQYF. The sequence in DNA is TGTGCCAGCACCTCCCCGACAGGGGCCTACGAGCAGTACTTC.